The 4 T cell receptor beta chains presented below share a single source sample, sequenced in a study of cytomegalovirus exposure and HLA in healthy donors (dated by TCRdb to 2017 to 2019). Library method: the immunoSEQ multiplex PCR assay. The multiplex PCR relied on a mix of 60 forward primers for TCR Vbeta segments and 13 reverse primers for TCR Jbeta segments. TCRdb carries this immuneACCESS record with in-frame sequences only. Its versions omit some clonotypes, under half of them owing to an unresolved V gene in the studies checked, with the rest unexplained. This sample's table carries fewer than 70,000 clones. Less than 4.5% of the sample is held by the ten biggest clonotypes. Sequencing was performed on PBMCs. The receptors shown here come from a woman between 18 and 30 years old in good health and CMV-seronegative.

This sequence joins TRBV30 and TRBJ1-3, with D uncertain. CDR3 length: 13 amino acids. Germline CDR1 is GTSNPN and CDR2 is SVGIG (reference sequence). The germline V and J ends were trimmed by 0 bases and 4 bases, with 7 bases remaining between them. The CDR3, as DNA: TGTGCCTGGAGTGTACTGATGGGAAACACCATATATTTT. Protein product: CAWSVLMGNTIYF.

The chain recombines TRBV4-2 with TRBJ1-1; unclear D gene. V shed 0 bases and J shed 4 bases, with 12 bases lying between them. Germline V gives CDR1 LGHNA, CDR2 YNFKEQ. This CDR3 is built from 15 residues. CDR3 sequence reads: CASSQDRRVGTEAFF. CDR3 DNA: TGTGCCAGCAGCCAAGATAGGAGGGTAGGCACTGAAGCTTTCTTT.

The J gene is TRBJ2-1, the V gene TRBV7-6, with D maybe TRBD2 (7 bases). CDR3 length equals 16 residues. V lost 3 bases and J 5 bases, leaving 17 bases between the germline ends. Germline V gene lookup returns CDR1 SGHVS and CDR2 FNYEAQ. The CDR3 DNA reads as TGTGCCAGCAGCTTTAGTACGGCGGGGGCCAACAATGAGCAGTTCTTC. Its translation is CASSFSTAGANNEQFF.

J is TRBJ2-1 and V is TRBV19; TRBD1 matches 7 bases. The CDR3 loop spans 13 amino acids. CDR1 and CDR2 from the germline V gene are LNHDA and SQIVND (reference sequence). Unmatched junction bases numbered 5, after V lost 3 bases and J lost 9 bases. Here the CDR3 reads CASSIQQGSEQFF. The CDR3 region has the DNA TGTGCCAGTAGTATCCAACAGGGGAGTGAGCAGTTCTTC.